This TCR beta chain is from a study of blood T cell repertoires in COVID-19. Study information: Acute-phase and convalescent COVID-19 samples originated in the United States, Italy and Spain.

Some clones are missing from TCRdb's copy, which holds only in-frame ones; the method was immunoSEQ multiplex PCR. This table holds about 43,000 clones, 80% to 90% found once. CDR3 length equals 15 residues. Germline values: CDR1 MGHDK, CDR2 SYGVNS. After removal of 0 bases from V and 5 bases from J, the junction contained 4 bases not matched to a gene. The sequence came from a human donor in a cohort sampled during active COVID-19. The chain combines TRBV25-1 with TRBJ1-2; 9 bases match TRBD1. Sequencing input: peripheral blood. The DNA of the CDR3 is TGTGCCAGCAGTGAATATCAGGACAGGGGATATGGCTACACCTTC. Its protein is CASSEYQDRGYGYTF.